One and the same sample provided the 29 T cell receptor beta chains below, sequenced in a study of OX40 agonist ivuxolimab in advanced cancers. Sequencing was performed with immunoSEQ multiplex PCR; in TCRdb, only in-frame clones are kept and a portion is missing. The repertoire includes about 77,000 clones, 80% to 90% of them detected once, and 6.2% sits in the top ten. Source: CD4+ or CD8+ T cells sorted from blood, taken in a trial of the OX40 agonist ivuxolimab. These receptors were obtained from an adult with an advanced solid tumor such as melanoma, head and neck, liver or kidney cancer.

Here the CDR3 reads CASSRQNYRLFF. In DNA, the CDR3 is TGTGCCAGCAGTCGACAGAACTACCGACTGTTTTTT. V usage is TRBV28 and J usage is TRBJ1-4; possible D gene TRBD1, 5 bases. CDR3 size: 12 residues. CDR1 and CDR2 from the germline V gene are MDHEN and SYDVKM. Trimming cost V 5 bases and J 13 bases, with 14 bases left between them.

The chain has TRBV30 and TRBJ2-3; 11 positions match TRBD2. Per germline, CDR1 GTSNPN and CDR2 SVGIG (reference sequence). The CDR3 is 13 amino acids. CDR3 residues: CASETSGTGTQYF. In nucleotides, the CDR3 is TGTGCTTCTGAGACTAGCGGGACGGGTACGCAGTATTTT.

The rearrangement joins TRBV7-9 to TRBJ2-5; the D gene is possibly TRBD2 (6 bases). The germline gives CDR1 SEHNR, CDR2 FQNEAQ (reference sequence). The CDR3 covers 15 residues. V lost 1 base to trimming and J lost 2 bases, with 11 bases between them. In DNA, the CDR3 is TGTGCCAGCAGCTTAGAAGCAGGGAGGCAAGAGACCCAGTACTTC. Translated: CASSLEAGRQETQYF.

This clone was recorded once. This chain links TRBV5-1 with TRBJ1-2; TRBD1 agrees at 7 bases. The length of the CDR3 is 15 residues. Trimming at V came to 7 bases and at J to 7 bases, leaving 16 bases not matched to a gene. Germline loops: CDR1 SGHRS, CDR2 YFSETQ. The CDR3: CASSPLQGGERGYTF. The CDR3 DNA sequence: TGCGCCAGCTCCCCCCTCCAGGGGGGCGAGCGTGGCTACACCTTC.

The CDR3: CASSGAGTTQETQYF. DNA of the CDR3: TGTGCCAGCAGTGGGGCGGGTACGACCCAAGAGACCCAGTACTTC. The rearrangement links TRBV28 to TRBJ2-5; D may match TRBD1 or TRBD2 (5 bases each). V lost 5 bases to trimming and J lost 1 base, with 14 bases between them. The CDR3 extends over 15 amino acids. Germline V gene lookup returns CDR1 MDHEN and CDR2 SYDVKM.

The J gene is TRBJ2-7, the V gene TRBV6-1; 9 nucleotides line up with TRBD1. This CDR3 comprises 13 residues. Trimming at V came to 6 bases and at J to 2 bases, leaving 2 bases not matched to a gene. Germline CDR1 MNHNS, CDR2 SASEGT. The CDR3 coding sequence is TGTGCCAGCAGGGGGACAGGGACCTACGAGCAGTACTTC. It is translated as CASRGTGTYEQYF.

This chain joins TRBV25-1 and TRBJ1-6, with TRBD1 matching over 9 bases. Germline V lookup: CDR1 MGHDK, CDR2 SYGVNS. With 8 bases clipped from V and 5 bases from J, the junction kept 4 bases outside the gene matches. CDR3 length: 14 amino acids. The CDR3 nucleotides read TGTGCCAGCCGCCGACAGGGGGATAATTCACCCCTCCACTTT. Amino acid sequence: CASRRQGDNSPLHF.

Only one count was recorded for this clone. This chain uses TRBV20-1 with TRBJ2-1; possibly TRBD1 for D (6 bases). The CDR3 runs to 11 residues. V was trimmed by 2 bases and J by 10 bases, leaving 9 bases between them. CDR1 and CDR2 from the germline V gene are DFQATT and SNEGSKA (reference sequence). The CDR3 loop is CSARFGGEQFF. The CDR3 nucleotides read TGCAGTGCTAGATTTGGGGGCGAGCAGTTCTTC.

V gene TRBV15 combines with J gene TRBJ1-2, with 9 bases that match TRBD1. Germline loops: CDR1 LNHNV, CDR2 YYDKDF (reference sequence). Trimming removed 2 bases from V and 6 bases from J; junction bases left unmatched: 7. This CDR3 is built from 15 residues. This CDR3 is CATSRPGTGNHGYTF. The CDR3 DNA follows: TGTGCCACCAGCAGACCCGGGACAGGGAATCATGGCTACACCTTC.

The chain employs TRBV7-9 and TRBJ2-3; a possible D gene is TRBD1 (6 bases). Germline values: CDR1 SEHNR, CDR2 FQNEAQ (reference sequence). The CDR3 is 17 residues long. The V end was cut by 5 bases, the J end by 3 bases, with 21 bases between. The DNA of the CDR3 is TGTGCCAGCAGCCCCCAGACAGGTGTGAGAGTAACAGATACGCAGTATTTT. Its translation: CASSPQTGVRVTDTQYF.

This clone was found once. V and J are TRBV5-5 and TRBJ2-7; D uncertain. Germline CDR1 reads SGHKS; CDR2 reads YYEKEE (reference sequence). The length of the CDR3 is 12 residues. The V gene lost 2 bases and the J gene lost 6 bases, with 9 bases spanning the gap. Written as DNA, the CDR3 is TGTGCCAGCAGCTTATGGGATCGCGAGCAGTACTTC. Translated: CASSLWDREQYF.

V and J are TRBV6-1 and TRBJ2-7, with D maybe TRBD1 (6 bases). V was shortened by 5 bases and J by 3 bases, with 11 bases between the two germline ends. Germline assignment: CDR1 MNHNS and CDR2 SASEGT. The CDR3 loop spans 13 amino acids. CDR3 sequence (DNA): TGTGCCAGCAGTCAGGACAGTTTCTACGAGCAGTACTTC. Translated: CASSQDSFYEQYF.

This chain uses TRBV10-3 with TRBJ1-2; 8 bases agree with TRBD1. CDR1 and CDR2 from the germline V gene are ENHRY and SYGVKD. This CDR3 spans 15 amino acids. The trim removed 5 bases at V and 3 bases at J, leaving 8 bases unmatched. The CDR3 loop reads CAISPGTGKDYGYTF. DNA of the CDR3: TGTGCCATCAGTCCCGGGACAGGAAAAGACTATGGCTACACCTTC.

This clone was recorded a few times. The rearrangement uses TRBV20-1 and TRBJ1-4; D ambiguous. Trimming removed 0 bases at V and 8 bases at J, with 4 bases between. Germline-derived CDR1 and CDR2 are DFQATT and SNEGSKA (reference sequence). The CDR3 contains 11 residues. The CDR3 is CSAREVEKLFF. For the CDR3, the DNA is TGCAGTGCTAGAGAGGTGGAAAAACTGTTTTTT.

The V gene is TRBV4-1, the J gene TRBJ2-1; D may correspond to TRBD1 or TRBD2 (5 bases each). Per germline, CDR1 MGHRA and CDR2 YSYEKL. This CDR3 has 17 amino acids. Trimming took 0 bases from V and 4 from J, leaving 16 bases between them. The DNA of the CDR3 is TGCGCCAGCAGCCAAGAAGAGGGCAGGGCGGTATACAATGAGCAGTTCTTC. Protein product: CASSQEEGRAVYNEQFF.

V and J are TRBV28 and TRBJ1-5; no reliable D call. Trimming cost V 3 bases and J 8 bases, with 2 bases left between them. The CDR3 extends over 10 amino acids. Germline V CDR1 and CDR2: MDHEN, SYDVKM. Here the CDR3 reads CASSFEPQHF. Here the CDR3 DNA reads TGTGCCAGCAGTTTTGAGCCCCAGCATTTT.

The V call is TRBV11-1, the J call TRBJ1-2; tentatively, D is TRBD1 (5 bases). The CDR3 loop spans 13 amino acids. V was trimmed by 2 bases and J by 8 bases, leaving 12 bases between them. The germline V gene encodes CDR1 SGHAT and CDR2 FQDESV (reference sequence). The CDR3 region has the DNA TGTGCCAGCAGCTTATGGGGGTCGAACGGCTACACCTTC. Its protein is CASSLWGSNGYTF.

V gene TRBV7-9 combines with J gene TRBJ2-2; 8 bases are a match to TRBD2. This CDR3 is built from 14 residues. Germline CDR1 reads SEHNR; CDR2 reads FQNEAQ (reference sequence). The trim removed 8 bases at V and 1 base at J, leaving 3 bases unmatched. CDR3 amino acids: CASYSGGNTGELFF. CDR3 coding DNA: TGTGCCAGCTACAGCGGGGGGAACACCGGGGAGCTGTTTTTT.

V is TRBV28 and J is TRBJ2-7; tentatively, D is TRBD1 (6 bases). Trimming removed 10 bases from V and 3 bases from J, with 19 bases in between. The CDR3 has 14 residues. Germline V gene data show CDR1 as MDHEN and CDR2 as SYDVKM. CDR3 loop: CATHPPRGDYEQYF. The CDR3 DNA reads TGTGCCACCCACCCCCCCAGGGGTGACTACGAGCAGTACTTC.

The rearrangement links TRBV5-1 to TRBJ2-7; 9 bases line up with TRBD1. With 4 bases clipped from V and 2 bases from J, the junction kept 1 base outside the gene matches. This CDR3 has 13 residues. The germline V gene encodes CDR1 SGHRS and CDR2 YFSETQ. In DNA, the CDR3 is TGCGCCAGCAGCAGGGACAGGGCCTACGAGCAGTACTTC. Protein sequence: CASSRDRAYEQYF.

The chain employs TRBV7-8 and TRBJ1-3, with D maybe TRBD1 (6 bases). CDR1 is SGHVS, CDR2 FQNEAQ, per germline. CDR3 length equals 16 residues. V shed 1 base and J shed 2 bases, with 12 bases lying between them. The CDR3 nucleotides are TGTGCCAGCAGCTTAGGGTGGGGGGCGACTGGAAACACCATATATTTT. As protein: CASSLGWGATGNTIYF.

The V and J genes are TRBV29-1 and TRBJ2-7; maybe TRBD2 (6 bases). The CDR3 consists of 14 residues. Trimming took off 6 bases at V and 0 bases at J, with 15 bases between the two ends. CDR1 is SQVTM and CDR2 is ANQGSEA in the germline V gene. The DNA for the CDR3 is TGCAGCGTGAGGTGGGGGGAGAGCTCCTACGAGCAGTACTTC. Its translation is CSVRWGESSYEQYF.

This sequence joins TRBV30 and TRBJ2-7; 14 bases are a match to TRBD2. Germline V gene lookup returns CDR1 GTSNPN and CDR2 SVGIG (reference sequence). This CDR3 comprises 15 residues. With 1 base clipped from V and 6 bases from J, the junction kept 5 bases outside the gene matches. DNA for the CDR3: TGTGCCTGGAGTGCCGGGACTAGCGGGAGTGGCGAGCAGTACTTC. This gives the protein CAWSAGTSGSGEQYF.

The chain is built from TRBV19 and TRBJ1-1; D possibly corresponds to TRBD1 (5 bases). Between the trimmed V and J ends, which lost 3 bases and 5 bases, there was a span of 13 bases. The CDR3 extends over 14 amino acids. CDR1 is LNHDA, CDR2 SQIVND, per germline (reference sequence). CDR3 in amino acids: CASSIRGHGTEAFF. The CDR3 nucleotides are TGTGCCAGTAGTATTCGGGGCCATGGAACTGAAGCTTTCTTT.

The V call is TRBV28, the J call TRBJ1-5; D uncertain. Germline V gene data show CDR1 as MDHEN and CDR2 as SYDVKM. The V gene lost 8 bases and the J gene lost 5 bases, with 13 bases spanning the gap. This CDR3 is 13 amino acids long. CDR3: CASSGFGYQPQHF. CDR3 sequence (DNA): TGTGCCAGCTCCGGGTTTGGATATCAGCCCCAGCATTTT. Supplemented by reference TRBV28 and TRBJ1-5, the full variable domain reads DVKVTQSSRYLVKRTGEKVFLECVQDMDHENMFWYRQDPGLGLRLIYFSYDVKMKEKGDIPEGYSVSREKKERFSLILESASTNQTSMYLCASSGFGYQPQHFGDGTRLSIL.

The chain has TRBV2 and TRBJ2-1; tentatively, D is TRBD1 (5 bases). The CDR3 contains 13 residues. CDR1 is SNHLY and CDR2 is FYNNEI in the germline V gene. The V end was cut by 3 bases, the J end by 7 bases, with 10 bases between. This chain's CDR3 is CASSDAGRNEQFF. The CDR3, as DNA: TGTGCCAGCAGTGATGCAGGGCGGAATGAGCAGTTCTTC.

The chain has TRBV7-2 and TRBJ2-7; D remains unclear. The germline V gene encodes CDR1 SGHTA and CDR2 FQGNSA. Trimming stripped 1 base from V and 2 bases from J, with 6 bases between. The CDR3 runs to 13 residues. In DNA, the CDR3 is TGTGCCAGCAGCTTAGTTAACGCCTACGAGCAGTACTTC. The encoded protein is CASSLVNAYEQYF.

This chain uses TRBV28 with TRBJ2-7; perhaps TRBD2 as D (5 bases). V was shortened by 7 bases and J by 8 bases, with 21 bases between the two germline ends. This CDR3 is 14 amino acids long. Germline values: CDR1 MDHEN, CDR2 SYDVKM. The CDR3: CASTLPDGGYKQYF. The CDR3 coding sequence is TGTGCCAGCACCCTCCCGGACGGAGGCTATAAGCAGTACTTC.

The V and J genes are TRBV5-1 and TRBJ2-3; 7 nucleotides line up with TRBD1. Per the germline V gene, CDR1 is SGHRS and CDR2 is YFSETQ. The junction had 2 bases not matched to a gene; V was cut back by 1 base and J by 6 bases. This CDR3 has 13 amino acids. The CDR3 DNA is TGCGCCAGCAGCTTGACAGGGGCGGATACGCAGTATTTT. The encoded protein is CASSLTGADTQYF.